This T cell receptor beta chain is drawn from a study of cytomegalovirus exposure and HLA in healthy donors. 60 Vbeta and 13 Jbeta primers were used in PCR. Measured with immunoSEQ multiplex PCR; TCRdb has only the in-frame clones, and not every one. Among around 99,000 clones, about 78% were seen once, and the ten largest hold over 3%. The CDR3 runs to 17 residues. Germline CDR1 reads SNHLY; CDR2 reads FYNNEI. V shed 3 bases, J shed 2 bases, and the junction held 12 bases outside the gene matches. Sequencing was performed on PBMCs. The chain couples TRBV2 to TRBJ2-7, with 8 bases identical to TRBD2. The receptor was isolated from a man aged 35 to 55 in good health and CMV-seronegative. CDR3 sequence: CASSDLLAESLTYEQYF. In DNA form, the CDR3 reads TGTGCCAGCAGTGACCTACTAGCGGAGTCCCTAACCTACGAGCAGTACTTC. Supplemented by reference TRBV2 and TRBJ2-7, the full variable domain reads EPEVTQTPSHQVTQMGQEVILRCVPISNHLYFYWYRQILGQKVEFLVSFYNNEISEKSEIFDDQFSVERPDGSNFTLKIRSTKLEDSAMYFCASSDLLAESLTYEQYFGPGTRLTVT.